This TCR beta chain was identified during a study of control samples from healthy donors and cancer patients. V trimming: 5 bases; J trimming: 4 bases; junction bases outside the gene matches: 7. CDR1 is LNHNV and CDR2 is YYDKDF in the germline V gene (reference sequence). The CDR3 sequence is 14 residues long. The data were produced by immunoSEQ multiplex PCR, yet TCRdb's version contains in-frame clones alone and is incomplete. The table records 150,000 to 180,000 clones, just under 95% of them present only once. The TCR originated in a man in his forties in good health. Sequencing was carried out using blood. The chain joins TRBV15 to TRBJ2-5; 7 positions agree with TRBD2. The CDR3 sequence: CATSRSGGIETQYF. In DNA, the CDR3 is TGTGCCACCAGCCGCTCGGGGGGAATAGAGACCCAGTACTTC.